These T cell receptor beta chains were read from a single sample in a study of blood T cell repertoires in COVID-19. The repertoire was sequenced with immunoSEQ multiplex PCR; TCRdb's copy has only in-frame clones and lacks some. The table shows around 450,000 clones, with around 89% occurring only once. Sequenced sample: peripheral blood. The receptor source for this set is a woman in her twenties or thirties with acute or convalescent COVID-19. Each CDR3 is given with its conserved first and last residue. Each record gives: D gene, V gene, J gene, clone size, CDR3 protein, CDR3 DNA. A D gene is named only where the DNA matches it firmly. Only some rows state a clone size, as once, few, many or a class for expanded clones.

D: NA; V: TRBV27; J: TRBJ1-2; size: NA; CDR3: CASSPEGGDSGGYTF; DNA: TGTGCCAGCAGCCCCGAAGGGGGGGACTCGGGTGGCTACACCTTC
D: TRBD1; V: TRBV5-1; J: TRBJ1-6; size: NA; CDR3: CASRLGQGDSPLHF; DNA: TGCGCCAGCAGATTGGGACAGGGAGATTCACCCCTCCACTTT
D: NA; V: TRBV21-1; J: TRBJ2-5; size: once; CDR3: CASSKEGGTLGWETQYF; DNA: TGTGCCAGCAGCAAAGAGGGAGGGACCCTCGGGTGGGAGACCCAGTACTTC
D: NA; V: TRBV5-1; J: TRBJ1-2; size: NA; CDR3: CASSPEGFGGYYGYTF; DNA: TGCGCCAGCAGCCCGGAGGGGTTCGGGGGTTACTATGGCTACACCTTC
D: TRBD1; V: TRBV5-5; J: TRBJ1-1; size: NA; CDR3: CASSLGTGRLYTEAFF; DNA: TGTGCCAGCAGCTTGGGGACAGGGAGATTATACACTGAAGCTTTCTTT
D: TRBD1; V: TRBV6-5; J: TRBJ2-2; size: NA; CDR3: CASMTDRSTGELFF; DNA: TGTGCCAGCATGACGGACAGGTCGACCGGGGAGCTGTTTTTT
D: NA; V: TRBV4-1; J: TRBJ2-7; size: NA; CDR3: CASSQAGNEQYF; DNA: TGCGCCAGCAGCCAAGCGGGAAACGAGCAGTACTTC
D: NA; V: TRBV6-6; J: TRBJ2-7; size: NA; CDR3: CASSPGAGQSSYEQYF; DNA: TGTGCCAGCAGCCCCGGTGCGGGACAGAGCTCCTACGAGCAGTACTTC
D: NA; V: TRBV2; J: TRBJ1-4; size: many; CDR3: CASSEGGLSTNEKLFF; DNA: TGTGCCAGCAGTGAAGGGGGCCTTTCAACTAATGAAAAACTGTTTTTT
D: NA; V: TRBV4-2; J: TRBJ1-3; size: NA; CDR3: CASSQDQGDSGNTIYF; DNA: TGTGCCAGCAGCCAAGATCAAGGAGACTCTGGAAACACCATATATTTT
D: TRBD2; V: TRBV7-6; J: TRBJ2-3; size: NA; CDR3: CASSLVGEGLVF; DNA: TGTGCCAGCAGCTTAGTTGGTGAGGGACTAGTTTTT
D: TRBD2; V: TRBV30; J: TRBJ2-2; size: NA; CDR3: CAWIGTMNTGELFF; DNA: TGTGCCTGGATCGGGACTATGAACACCGGGGAGCTGTTTTTT
D: TRBD1; V: TRBV5-4; J: TRBJ1-4; size: NA; CDR3: CASSLFGGKTGANEKLFF; DNA: TGTGCCAGCAGCTTGTTTGGAGGGAAAACAGGGGCGAATGAAAAACTGTTTTTT
D: NA; V: TRBV27; J: TRBJ1-1; size: once; CDR3: CASSPGAEAFF; DNA: TGTGCCAGCAGTCCGGGGGCTGAAGCTTTCTTT
D: NA; V: TRBV5-1; J: TRBJ2-1; size: NA; CDR3: CASKVRDIRNEQFF; DNA: TGCGCCAGCAAAGTCCGGGACATACGGAATGAGCAGTTCTTC
D: NA; V: TRBV18; J: TRBJ1-5; size: NA; CDR3: CASSLQNLHDSYLHF; DNA: TGTGCCAGCTCACTTCAGAATTTACACGATTCTTATTTACATTTT
D: TRBD2; V: TRBV3-1/TRBV3-2; J: TRBJ2-5; size: NA; CDR3: CASSLGTSGAQETQYF; DNA: TGTGCCAGCAGCCTTGGGACTAGCGGAGCCCAAGAGACCCAGTACTTC
D: TRBD1; V: TRBV5-6; J: TRBJ2-1; size: few; CDR3: CASSRERDRGFSSYNEQFF; DNA: TGTGCCAGCAGTCGGGAGCGGGACAGGGGATTTAGCTCCTACAATGAGCAGTTCTTC
D: NA; V: TRBV20-1; J: TRBJ2-2; size: NA; CDR3: CSASTTVGRNTGELFF; DNA: TGCAGTGCTAGTACCACCGTGGGGAGAAACACCGGGGAGCTGTTTTTT
D: NA; V: TRBV12-3/TRBV12-4; J: TRBJ2-3; size: NA; CDR3: CASSLGTLATQYF; DNA: TGTGCCAGCAGTTTAGGGACACTAGCAACGCAGTATTTT
D: NA; V: TRBV5-1; J: TRBJ1-2; size: NA; CDR3: CASSSGQLNYGYTF; DNA: TGCGCCAGCAGCAGTGGACAGCTAAACTATGGCTACACCTTC
D: TRBD2; V: TRBV2; J: TRBJ2-3; size: NA; CDR3: CASRGLGGTTLPYF; DNA: TGTGCCAGCAGGGGCCTAGGCGGGACTACTCTACCGTATTTT
D: TRBD1; V: TRBV11-2; J: TRBJ2-7; size: NA; CDR3: CASSFTGTEYSYEQYF; DNA: TGTGCCAGCAGCTTCACCGGGACAGAATACTCCTACGAGCAGTACTTC
D: TRBD1; V: TRBV18; J: TRBJ2-2; size: once; CDR3: CASSLLTGTDTGELFF; DNA: TGTGCCAGCTCACTCTTAACCGGGACAGACACCGGGGAGCTGTTTTTT
D: NA; V: TRBV12-3/TRBV12-4; J: TRBJ2-7; size: NA; CDR3: CASSHDSYYEQYF; DNA: TGTGCCAGCAGTCACGACAGTTATTACGAGCAGTACTTC
D: NA; V: TRBV7-2; J: TRBJ2-7; size: NA; CDR3: CASSSQSGPYEQYF; DNA: TGTGCCAGCAGCTCACAGTCAGGGCCCTACGAGCAGTACTTC
D: TRBD1; V: TRBV28; J: TRBJ2-7; size: NA; CDR3: CASRESQGQGRYEQYF; DNA: TGTGCCAGCAGAGAGTCACAAGGACAGGGGCGGTACGAGCAGTACTTC
D: TRBD1; V: TRBV27; J: TRBJ1-5; size: NA; CDR3: CASSMKGAGQPQHF; DNA: TGTGCCAGCAGTATGAAGGGGGCGGGTCAGCCCCAGCATTTT
D: TRBD2; V: TRBV5-1; J: TRBJ2-1; size: NA; CDR3: CASSLSGGSHEQFF; DNA: TGCGCCAGCAGTCTGTCGGGGGGTTCCCATGAGCAGTTCTTC
D: TRBD1; V: TRBV6-5; J: TRBJ1-2; size: NA; CDR3: CASSYSGTVGSYGYTF; DNA: TGTGCCAGCAGTTACTCGGGGACAGTGGGGAGTTATGGCTACACCTTC
D: TRBD1; V: TRBV9; J: TRBJ1-2; size: NA; CDR3: CASSGTIRGTGDIIDGYTF; DNA: TGTGCCAGCAGCGGTACTATCCGTGGGACAGGGGATATTATTGATGGCTACACCTTC
D: NA; V: TRBV14; J: TRBJ2-3; size: NA; CDR3: CASSQGPEVTDTQYF; DNA: TGTGCCAGCAGCCAAGGGCCAGAGGTGACAGATACGCAGTATTTT
D: NA; V: TRBV30; J: TRBJ2-7; size: NA; CDR3: CAWSVPRLSSYEQYF; DNA: TGTGCCTGGAGTGTCCCCAGGCTGAGCTCCTACGAGCAGTACTTC
D: TRBD2; V: TRBV5-4; J: TRBJ2-3; size: few; CDR3: CASSPDSSAGGRGF; DNA: TGTGCCAGCAGCCCGGACAGTTCAGCGGGGGGGCGAGGTTTT
D: NA; V: TRBV5-1; J: TRBJ2-5; size: once; CDR3: CASSRQVQETQYF; DNA: TGCGCCAGCTCAAGACAGGTCCAAGAGACCCAGTACTTC
D: TRBD2; V: TRBV3-1/TRBV3-2; J: TRBJ2-1; size: NA; CDR3: CASSQGFGGAMDEQFF; DNA: TGTGCCAGCAGCCAAGGCTTCGGGGGGGCCATGGATGAGCAGTTCTTC
D: NA; V: TRBV24-1; J: TRBJ2-5; size: NA; CDR3: CATSDVLAGAGETQYF; DNA: TGTGCCACCAGTGACGTGTTGGCGGGGGCCGGGGAGACCCAGTACTTC
D: TRBD1; V: TRBV9; J: TRBJ1-1; size: once; CDR3: CASSSHRGPNTEAFF; DNA: TGTGCCAGCAGCTCCCACAGGGGTCCGAACACTGAAGCTTTCTTT
D: NA; V: TRBV20-1; J: TRBJ2-7; size: once; CDR3: CSATQGYEQYF; DNA: TGCAGTGCTACGCAGGGCTACGAGCAGTACTTC
D: NA; V: TRBV12-5; J: TRBJ2-2; size: few; CDR3: CASGLTKTATGELFF; DNA: TGTGCTAGTGGCCTTACTAAGACTGCCACCGGGGAGCTGTTTTTT